These T cell receptor beta chains were read from a single sample in a study of cytomegalovirus exposure and HLA in healthy donors. Sequenced by immunoSEQ multiplex PCR; TCRdb stores in-frame clones only, minus some. The table includes some 120,000 clones, around 77% detected once. Material: PBMCs. The receptors were sampled from a human donor in good health. Both conserved end residues are part of each CDR3. The D gene is left open where the match is weak. Only part of the rows carry a size: once, few, many, or a class if the clone is expanded.

clone_size: -; j_call: TRBJ2-7; d_call: -; v_call: TRBV20-1; cdr3_aa: CSACRGSEQYF; cdr3_nt: TGCAGTGCTTGCCGGGGGAGTGAGCAGTACTTC
clone_size: -; j_call: TRBJ2-5; d_call: -; v_call: TRBV7-7; cdr3_aa: CASSGPQETQYF; cdr3_nt: TGTGCCAGCAGCGGCCCCCAAGAGACCCAGTACTTC
clone_size: -; j_call: TRBJ1-2; d_call: TRBD1; v_call: TRBV6-6; cdr3_aa: CASSERTGNYGYTF; cdr3_nt: TGTGCCAGCAGTGAGCGGACAGGGAACTATGGCTACACCTTC
clone_size: -; j_call: TRBJ2-5; d_call: TRBD1; v_call: TRBV7-8; cdr3_aa: CASSPGQVGETQYF; cdr3_nt: TGTGCCAGCAGCCCGGGACAGGTGGGAGAGACCCAGTACTTC
clone_size: -; j_call: TRBJ2-1; d_call: -; v_call: TRBV10-2; cdr3_aa: CASKPSSYNEQFF; cdr3_nt: TGCGCCAGCAAACCGAGCTCCTACAATGAGCAGTTCTTC
clone_size: -; j_call: TRBJ2-2; d_call: TRBD2; v_call: TRBV19; cdr3_aa: CASSLMTSSGTGELFF; cdr3_nt: TGTGCCAGTAGTCTCATGACTAGCAGTGGCACCGGGGAGCTGTTTTTT
clone_size: few; j_call: TRBJ1-1; d_call: -; v_call: TRBV4-1; cdr3_aa: CASSHRVLNTEAFF; cdr3_nt: TGCGCCAGCAGTCACAGGGTCCTGAACACTGAAGCTTTCTTT
clone_size: medium-sized; j_call: TRBJ2-1; d_call: -; v_call: TRBV5-6; cdr3_aa: CASSLGVNNEQFF; cdr3_nt: TGTGCCAGCAGCTTGGGAGTCAACAATGAGCAGTTCTTC
clone_size: -; j_call: TRBJ1-4; d_call: -; v_call: TRBV6-5; cdr3_aa: CASSYLGMGEGKLFF; cdr3_nt: TGTGCCAGCAGTTATTTAGGGATGGGAGAAGGAAAACTGTTTTTT
clone_size: -; j_call: TRBJ1-1; d_call: -; v_call: TRBV5-1; cdr3_aa: CASSLGGSGAKNTEAFF; cdr3_nt: TGCGCCAGCAGCTTGGGCGGATCCGGCGCGAAGAACACTGAAGCTTTCTTT
clone_size: -; j_call: TRBJ1-1; d_call: -; v_call: TRBV30; cdr3_aa: CAWSALRGSEAFF; cdr3_nt: TGTGCCTGGAGTGCTCTCCGGGGATCTGAAGCTTTCTTT
clone_size: once; j_call: TRBJ1-1; d_call: -; v_call: TRBV14; cdr3_aa: CATVLVMNTEAFF; cdr3_nt: TGTGCCACGGTATTGGTGATGAACACTGAAGCTTTCTTT